The T cell receptor beta chain described here comes from a study of blood T cell repertoires in COVID-19. Profiled with immunoSEQ multiplex PCR; TCRdb holds only in-frame clones, not every one. The data contain roughly 250,000 clones, roughly 84% of them singletons. This clone was found a few times. The CDR3 contains 12 residues. This chain uses TRBV5-7 with TRBJ2-7, with a tentative D call TRBD2 (6 bases). TRBV5-7 is marked as an open reading frame, function uncertain. The receptor was derived from a middle-aged woman who had recovered from COVID-19. Material for sequencing was peripheral blood. CDR3 in amino acids: CKPDGGSYEQYF. The CDR3 DNA follows: TGTAAACCAGACGGGGGATCCTACGAGCAGTACTTC.